This T cell receptor beta chain emerged from a study of a mutant IDH1 vaccine in newly diagnosed glioma. Study context: Vaccination followed radiotherapy alone by 4-6 weeks, or accompanied temozolomide cycles. Study-wide results and limits: Whatever changes occurred in top peripheral T cell clonotypes seemed unrelated to pseudoprogression. In about 93% of patients, immune responses induced by the vaccine occurred.

Time point: week 47, end of study. A single vaccine dose contained 300 ug of mutant IDH1 20-mer peptide, and topical imiquimod was used with it. Eight vaccinations went to patients in weeks 1, 3, 5, 7, 11, 15, 19, 23. On this clone: Its antigen remains unknown.

The method was immunoSEQ multiplex PCR; TCRdb's version includes in-frame clones alone and lacks a portion of them. In the table there are tens of thousands of clones, less than 90% of which are singletons. CDR1 is SEHNR and CDR2 is FQNEAQ in the germline V gene (reference sequence). This CDR3 spans 13 amino acids. V was clipped by 2 bases and J by 8 bases, with 7 bases between them. This sequence was found in a man aged 25 to 40 with glioma. The rearrangement uses TRBV7-9 and TRBJ1-6; D unclear. The specimen was PBMCs, collected from a glioma patient whose treatment included an IDH1 peptide vaccine. The CDR3 DNA reads as TGTGCCAGCAGCTTATCGGCAGATTCACCCCTCCACTTT. It codes for CASSLSADSPLHF. The complete variable domain, with remaining parts taken from reference TRBV7-9 and TRBJ1-6, reads DTGVSQNPRHKITKRGQNVTFRCDPISEHNRLYWYRQTLGQGPEFLTYFQNEAQLEKSRLLSDRFSAERPKGSFSTLEIQRTEQGDSAMYLCASSLSADSPLHFGNGTRLTVT.